The 12 T cell receptor beta chains below were found in one sample sequenced in a study of shared clonotypes between healthy human individuals. Profiling relied on immunoSEQ multiplex PCR, and the TCRdb table lists in-frame clones only, not all of them. The sample records 1,500,000 or so clones, about 98.5% being singletons. The sample taken for sequencing was naive CD4+ T cells sorted from blood. Sample subset: CD45RA+ positively selected. The receptors stem from a man in his thirties or forties in good health.

V gene TRBV6-5 combines with J gene TRBJ2-7; 10 bases map to TRBD2. This CDR3 comprises 14 residues. Germline V CDR1 and CDR2: MNHEY, SVGAGI. J lost 4 bases, V lost 6 bases, and 6 bases had no gene match. The CDR3 region has the DNA TGTGCCAGCAGAATAGCGGGAGGAAAATACGAGCAGTACTTC. Residues: CASRIAGGKYEQYF.

This clone was picked up one time. V and J are TRBV18 and TRBJ1-3; D remains unclear. Looked up from germline, CDR1 is KGHSH and CDR2 is LQKENI. Trimming stripped 6 bases from V and 0 bases from J, with 12 bases between. The CDR3 is 15 amino acids. The CDR3 nucleotides read TGTGCCAGCTCCCCTGAACTTGTCTCTGGAAACACCATATATTTT. Translating it yields CASSPELVSGNTIYF. Variable domain in full (rest from reference TRBV18 and TRBJ1-3): NAGVMQNPRHLVRRRGQEARLRCSPMKGHSHVYWYRQLPEEGLKFMVYLQKENIIDESGMPKERFSAEFPKEGPSILRIQQVVRGDSAAYFCASSPELVSGNTIYFGEGSWLTVV.

The chain is built from TRBV9 and TRBJ2-2; D call uncertain. There are 14 residues in the CDR3. The germline CDR1 and CDR2 sequences are SGDLS and YYNGEE. Trimming removed 0 bases at V and 7 bases at J, with 10 bases between. The CDR3 reads CASSVVVGIGELFF. The CDR3 nucleotides read TGTGCCAGCAGCGTAGTTGTTGGGATCGGGGAGCTGTTTTTT.

The J gene is TRBJ2-1, the V gene TRBV7-9; D ambiguous. The CDR3 totals 14 residues. Germline-derived CDR1 and CDR2 are SEHNR and FQNEAQ (reference sequence). Trimming shortened V by 5 bases and J by 0 bases, and 8 bases separated the two germline ends. The CDR3 nucleotides read TGTGCCAGCAGCCCCCCGGGCTCCTACAATGAGCAGTTCTTC. It codes for CASSPPGSYNEQFF.

About this clone itself: Other nucleotide sequences in the sample specify the same CDR3. This chain's CDR3 is CASRGQGARGNQPQHF. In nucleotides, the CDR3 is TGTGCCAGCAGGGGACAGGGGGCGCGGGGCAATCAGCCCCAGCATTTT. The V call is TRBV2, the J call TRBJ1-5; 12 bases are shared with TRBD1. The J segment lost 2 bases and the V segment lost 6 bases, leaving 5 bases of the junction unmatched. Germline loops: CDR1 SNHLY, CDR2 FYNNEI. The CDR3 length is 16 residues.

This sequence joins TRBV6-5 and TRBJ2-3; D is uncertain. Germline V gives CDR1 MNHEY, CDR2 SVGAGI. CDR3 length: 13 residues. V was shortened by 1 base and J by 1 base, with 3 bases between the two germline ends. DNA of the CDR3: TGTGCCAGCAGTTACTTCGGCACAGATACGCAGTATTTT. Its translation: CASSYFGTDTQYF.

The CDR3 region has the DNA TGTGCCAGCAGCTTGGGGGGTCCTAATGAGCAGTTCTTC. Translated: CASSLGGPNEQFF. V is TRBV5-6 and J is TRBJ2-1; D not certain. The length of the CDR3 is 13 residues. Germline values: CDR1 SGHDT, CDR2 YYEEEE. V was clipped by 0 bases and J by 7 bases, with 8 bases between them.

This clone occurred once. The gene calls are TRBV6-5 and TRBJ1-1; possibly TRBD1 for D (6 bases). Trimming removed 6 bases at V and 4 bases at J, with 15 bases between. Germline V gives CDR1 MNHEY, CDR2 SVGAGI. The CDR3 is 14 amino acids. CDR3 nucleotide sequence: TGTGCCAGCAGCAAAATGACAGGACCCACTGAAGCTTTCTTT. This sequence encodes CASSKMTGPTEAFF.

The CDR3 here is CASSSGHQGTGELFF. The CDR3, as DNA: TGTGCCAGCAGCTCGGGTCACCAGGGCACCGGGGAGCTGTTTTTT. This chain joins TRBV5-4 and TRBJ2-2; tentative D call: TRBD1 (5 bases). V gave up 3 bases and J gave up 4 bases, with 13 bases separating them. The V gene's germline CDR1 is SGHNT and CDR2 YYREEE (reference sequence). The CDR3 totals 15 residues.

The chain has TRBV19 and TRBJ1-5; no definite D call. The CDR3 sequence is 16 residues long. Trimming took off 1 base at V and 4 bases at J, with 14 bases between the two ends. Germline values: CDR1 LNHDA, CDR2 SQIVND (reference sequence). The CDR3 region is CASSIGNARANQPQHF. The CDR3 DNA follows: TGTGCCAGTAGTATAGGTAACGCGCGGGCGAATCAGCCCCAGCATTTT.

The genes are TRBV10-3 and TRBJ2-1; 14 bases line up with TRBD2. The CDR3 consists of 19 residues. With 5 bases clipped from V and 6 bases from J, the junction kept 15 bases outside the gene matches. The germline gives CDR1 ENHRY, CDR2 SYGVKD. Here the CDR3 reads CAISKSPGLAGEEVNEQFF. The DNA of the CDR3 is TGTGCCATCAGTAAATCACCGGGACTAGCGGGAGAAGAAGTCAATGAGCAGTTCTTC.

The V and J genes are TRBV28 and TRBJ2-3; D tentatively fits TRBD1 or TRBD2 (5 bases each). From germline, CDR1 is MDHEN and CDR2 SYDVKM. V was cut by 1 base and J by 5 bases, with 13 bases left in between. The CDR3 is made up of 15 amino acids. The CDR3 loop is CASSLLGPSQDTQYF. The CDR3 DNA reads as TGTGCCAGCAGTTTATTGGGACCATCGCAAGATACGCAGTATTTT.